The 7 T cell receptor beta chains below come from one sample, sequenced in a study of post-analysis software for immune sequencing data. General study findings and limits: Compared with controls, patients had more of 4 or 5 TRBV segments, including TRBV5-6, TRBV5-1 and TRBV20-1.

Presence of unique molecular identifiers characterized the TCR beta cDNA libraries. TCRdb passed the PCR reads through MiXCR, listing each CDR3 protein once. The sample lists some 690,000 distinct CDR3 sequences, more than 50% seen once, with approximately 11% in the top ten. Which antigens these TCRs recognize remains unknown. The sample comprised blood. The receptors were sampled from a girl aged 2 to 10 with multiple sclerosis.

J is TRBJ2-1 and V is TRBV7-9; TRBD2 agrees at 9 bases. This CDR3 is built from 15 residues. The V gene end was trimmed by 0 bases and the J gene end by 7 bases; junction bases not matched to a gene: 4. CDR1 is SEHNR, CDR2 FQNEAQ, per germline (reference sequence). This chain's CDR3 is CASSLAAGGNNEQFF. The CDR3 DNA reads TGTGCCAGCAGCTTAGCAGCGGGGGGTAATAATGAGCAGTTCTTC.

This clonotype occurred a few times. The chain joins TRBV6-5 to TRBJ2-1; D unclear. Trimming stripped 4 bases from V and 1 base from J, with 14 bases between. The CDR3 sequence is 16 residues long. Germline V gene data show CDR1 as MNHEY and CDR2 as SVGAGI. This chain's CDR3 is CASSSISETSYNEQFF. Here the CDR3 DNA reads TGTGCCAGCAGTTCGATAAGTGAGACTTCCTACAATGAGCAGTTCTTC.

The V call is TRBV25-1, the J call TRBJ2-1; 7 positions agree with TRBD1. V was pared by 3 bases and J by 3 bases, with 8 bases of the junction left unmatched. The CDR3 is 16 amino acids. CDR1 and CDR2 from the germline V gene are MGHDK and SYGVNS. CDR3 loop: CASSDVRGSRYNEQFF. CDR3 bases: TGTGCCAGCAGTGATGTCAGGGGGAGTCGCTACAATGAGCAGTTCTTC.

This clonotype was recorded a few times. CDR3 in amino acids: CASRDAGGWQFF. In nucleotides, the CDR3 is TGTGCCAGCAGGGATGCAGGGGGCTGGCAGTTCTTC. V is TRBV6-1 and J is TRBJ2-1; TRBD1 matches 8 bases. The CDR3 loop spans 12 amino acids. Germline CDR1 MNHNS, CDR2 SASEGT. The V and J ends lost 6 bases and 12 bases, in that order; junction bases with no gene match: 7.

J is TRBJ2-5 and V is TRBV6-2 or TRBV6-3; D not resolved. The V gene's germline CDR1 is MNHEY and CDR2 SVGEGT. The CDR3 is made up of 13 amino acids. The germline V and J ends were trimmed by 2 bases and 11 bases, with 15 bases remaining between them. The CDR3 loop reads CASSYPQTHEQYF. The CDR3 DNA reads TGTGCCAGCAGTTACCCACAGACCCATGAGCAGTACTTC.

The CDR3 DNA reads TGTGCCTGGATGGCGGGGGCTGAAGCTTTCTTT. It is translated as CAWMAGAEAFF. The J gene is TRBJ1-1, the V gene TRBV30; a weak D match, TRBD1 (5 bases). Germline assignment: CDR1 GTSNPN and CDR2 SVGIG (reference sequence). This CDR3 has 11 residues. Trimming removed 4 bases at V and 6 bases at J, with 9 bases between.

The rearrangement uses TRBV6-2 or TRBV6-3 and TRBJ2-1; 9 bases line up with TRBD1. The CDR3 is 15 residues long. V gave up 4 bases and J gave up 5 bases; unmatched junction bases: 6. Germline V gives CDR1 MNHEY, CDR2 SVGEGT. CDR3 nucleotides: TGTGCCAGCAGTTGGACAGGGGAGGGGAACAATGAGCAGTTCTTC. It codes for CASSWTGEGNNEQFF.